The entry below gives a single T cell receptor (beta chain) sequence along with its context. What it binds is not known. Treatment defined: oral pan-JAK inhibitor, 5-10 mg twice daily. This sample was included in a study of CD8+ T cells in alopecia areata. For the study at large: Each day, treated patients took oral tofacitinib twice, at 5 to 10 mg per dose.

V lost 5 bases and J lost 6, with 8 bases in between. The germline gives CDR1 SGHTA, CDR2 FQGNSA. This CDR3 spans 12 amino acids. After isolation, RNA underwent reverse transcription to generate cDNA as the sequencing template. Clones were sequenced by immunoSEQ multiplex PCR, and TCRdb holds only the in-frame ones, with some missing. The sample lists 190,000 or so clones; more than 45% were seen once. Study-wide results and caveats: Throughout tofacitinib, many expanded lesional clones continued to persist in scalp and blood. Resident alphabeta T-cell populations of normal skin are likewise subject to sequencing in scalp samples.

The chain carries TRBV7-2 and TRBJ2-1; no reliable D call. This TCR came from a human donor with alopecia areata. The source material was CD4+ T cells sorted from blood, sampled at week 24, from a patient treated with tofacitinib. The CDR3 coding sequence is TGTGCCAGCAGCCACGAATTCAATGAGCAGTTCTTC. Residues: CASSHEFNEQFF.